A selection of T cell receptor beta chains follows, all from one sample in a study of blood T cell repertoires in COVID-19. Sequenced by immunoSEQ multiplex PCR; TCRdb stores in-frame clones only, minus some. The sample has 150,000 or so clones, approximately 84% seen once; the top ten hold roughly 12%. The sample taken for sequencing was PBMCs or T cells enriched from blood (not recorded which). These receptors were collected from a man between 45 and 60 years old who had recovered from COVID-19. Each CDR3 is given with its conserved first and last residue. The D gene is left open where the match is weak. Not every row has a clone size; where given, it reads once, few, many or a size class.

.	TRBD2	12	TRBV12-3/TRBV12-4	TRBJ2-7	TGTGCCAGCAGTATAGGCGGGGGACGGCAGTACTTC	CASSIGGGRQYF
.	TRBD1	14	TRBV4-1	TRBJ2-3	TGCGCCAGCAGCCGCGGACAGGGAACAGATACGCAGTATTTT	CASSRGQGTDTQYF
.	.	16	TRBV6-5	TRBJ1-2	TGTGCCAGCAGTTACTCGACGGGAGGAGGGGGTTATGGCTACACCTTC	CASSYSTGGGGYGYTF
.	TRBD2	18	TRBV3-1/TRBV3-2	TRBJ2-4	TGTGCCAGCAGCCGTGGACTAGCGGGGAACCTCGCCAAAAACATTCAGTACTTC	CASSRGLAGNLAKNIQYF
.	.	15	TRBV6-5	TRBJ2-7	TGTGCCAGCAGTTACTCTGAAAGGGGATCCTACGAGCAGTACTTC	CASSYSERGSYEQYF
.	.	14	TRBV6-5	TRBJ1-2	TGTGCCAGCAGTTACTCTACGGGTACTATTGGCTACACCTTC	CASSYSTGTIGYTF
.	.	13	TRBV7-9	TRBJ1-3	TGTGCCAGCAGCGCGCAGGGTTTAAACACCATATATTTT	CASSAQGLNTIYF
.	TRBD2	14	TRBV18	TRBJ2-7	TGTGCCAGCTCAGGAGCGGGGGGATCCTACGAGCAGTACTTC	CASSGAGGSYEQYF
.	.	15	TRBV6-5	TRBJ1-6	TGTGCCAGCAGTTACTCCGAAGGGGAAACAGCACCCCTCCACTTT	CASSYSEGETAPLHF
.	.	13	TRBV25-1	TRBJ1-1	TGTGCCAGCAGGAGACAGGATTCCACTGAAGCTTTCTTT	CASRRQDSTEAFF
.	.	16	TRBV3-1/TRBV3-2	TRBJ2-1	TGTGCCAGCAGCCAAGGGAGAACAGGGAGCAACAATGAGCAGTTCTTC	CASSQGRTGSNNEQFF
.	.	13	TRBV3-1/TRBV3-2	TRBJ1-4	TGTGCCAGCAGCCAAGAATGGGGCAGGGAACTGTTTTTT	CASSQEWGRELFF
once	.	13	TRBV5-4	TRBJ1-1	TGTGCCAGCAGCTTGCAGGGAGGGACTGAAGCTTTCTTT	CASSLQGGTEAFF
.	.	16	TRBV18	TRBJ1-4	TGTGCCAGCTCACCAAGGACAGTCGGAACTAATGAAAAACTGTTTTTT	CASSPRTVGTNEKLFF
.	.	15	TRBV11-2	TRBJ1-2	TGTGCCAGCAGCTTAGATCTAGGGAGCGATATCGGCTACACCTTC	CASSLDLGSDIGYTF
.	.	14	TRBV6-4	TRBJ2-5	TGTGCCAGCCAGAGACAGGCCGTTAGGGAGACCCAGTACTTC	CASQRQAVRETQYF
.	TRBD2	15	TRBV6-4	TRBJ2-3	TGTGCCAGCAGCCCTAGCGGGGGCCCTACAGATACGCAGTATTTT	CASSPSGGPTDTQYF
.	.	13	TRBV5-4	TRBJ2-2	TGTGCCAGCACCCTGGGAGGCACCGGGGAGCTGTTTTTT	CASTLGGTGELFF
.	TRBD1	18	TRBV7-9	TRBJ2-2	TGTGCCAGCAGCCTAGCGACCGCCGGGACAGGGCTCACCGGGGAGCTGTTTTTT	CASSLATAGTGLTGELFF
.	.	14	TRBV4-2	TRBJ2-1	TGTGCCAGCAGCCCAAATGCAGGGGATGGTGAGCAGTTCTTC	CASSPNAGDGEQFF
once	.	14	TRBV6-6	TRBJ2-5	TGTGCCAGCAGTTACTCGTCCTTCCTCGAGACCCAGTACTTC	CASSYSSFLETQYF
.	TRBD1	16	TRBV5-5	TRBJ1-6	TGTGCCAGCAGCTTGGCCGGACAGGGCCTCAATTCACCCCTCCACTTT	CASSLAGQGLNSPLHF
few	TRBD1	15	TRBV30	TRBJ1-5	TGTGCCTGGAGCCCGGGACAGGGGGCGAGAGAGCCCCAGCATTTT	CAWSPGQGAREPQHF
.	.	15	TRBV19	TRBJ1-1	TGTGCCAGTAGTATAGCTCCGGGAATGAACACTGAAGCTTTCTTT	CASSIAPGMNTEAFF
.	.	14	TRBV18	TRBJ1-6	TGTGCCAGCTCACCCGACAGGATCGGGTCACCCCTCCACTTT	CASSPDRIGSPLHF
.	.	14	TRBV7-2	TRBJ2-3	TGTGCCAGCAGCCTGGACAGTTCTCGAGATACGCAGTATTTT	CASSLDSSRDTQYF
.	TRBD1	14	TRBV3-1/TRBV3-2	TRBJ1-2	TGTGCCAGCAGCCAGCCGGGACAGACCAATGGCTACACCTTC	CASSQPGQTNGYTF
.	.	15	TRBV7-3	TRBJ1-5	TGTGCCAGCAGCTTCAACGGGGGGCCTGGTCAGCCCCAGCATTTT	CASSFNGGPGQPQHF
.	TRBD1	16	TRBV2	TRBJ1-4	TGTGCCAGCAGTGAATATTTGGGACAGGGGGATGAAAAACTGTTTTTT	CASSEYLGQGDEKLFF
.	.	15	TRBV4-1	TRBJ2-3	TGCGCCAGCAGCCAAATGGGACTCAGCACAGATACGCAGTATTTT	CASSQMGLSTDTQYF
.	TRBD2	16	TRBV4-3	TRBJ2-3	TGCGCCAGCAGCCAGGGACTAGCGGGGGGAGCAGATACGCAGTATTTT	CASSQGLAGGADTQYF
.	.	13	TRBV7-3	TRBJ2-7	TGTGCCAGCAGCTTGTTTTTCGCGGAAGAGCAGTACTTC	CASSLFFAEEQYF
.	TRBD2	15	TRBV2	TRBJ2-5	TGTGCCAGCCTCGGTATTAGCGGGGGTGGAGGGACCCAGTACTTC	CASLGISGGGGTQYF
few	.	15	TRBV5-1	TRBJ1-1	TGCGCCAGCAGCTTGGCCGGGGTTAGGGTGAGTCAGGCTTTCTTT	CASSLAGVRVSQAFF
.	.	13	TRBV19	TRBJ1-2	TGTGCCACTAGGACAGTTGATCAAGATGGCTACACCTTC	CATRTVDQDGYTF